This TCR beta chain was identified during a study of blood T cell repertoires in COVID-19. The wider study: COVID-19 samples collected from the United States, Italy and Spain covered acute and convalescent phases.

Authors' data handling: Cell counts per sample came from amplifying reference gene primers. Sequenced by immunoSEQ multiplex PCR; TCRdb stores in-frame clones only, minus some. V and J calls and clone size are given by that table; D and trimming were obtained from the DNA. This sample yields some 150,000 clones, of which just under 85% are seen a single time; 9.2% belongs to the top ten. The study recruited people aged about 18 to 89 years across approximately 24 US areas. Resolution of symptoms, clearance, or two negative PCRs was present in recovered Cohort 3 donors. The V and J ends lost 1 base and 0 bases respectively, with 12 bases between them. In germline, CDR1 is SGHTA, CDR2 FQGNSA. The CDR3 sequence is 16 residues long. This clone was recorded a few times.

The sequence was collected from a man between 45 and 60 years old who had recovered from COVID-19. The chain links TRBV7-2 to TRBJ1-1; D gene uncertain. The specimen was PBMCs or T cells enriched from blood (not recorded which). The CDR3 coding sequence is TGTGCCAGCAGCTTAGAGAGGGTCGGCTTGAACACTGAAGCTTTCTTT. Its translation: CASSLERVGLNTEAFF.